The 20 T cell receptor beta chains below all came from one sample that was sequenced in a study of Ad26.COV2.S vaccination and SARS-CoV-2 variants. Described treatment: some 20 received Ad26.COV2.S at low or high dose, single or two shots; 5 received placebo; per-sample allocation not given. The study sampled participants on day 63 after the first vaccine or placebo injection. TCRdb keeps only in-frame clones here, not all; method: immunoSEQ multiplex PCR. The sample consists of about 350,000 clones, around 83% of them appearing once. The sample here was peripheral blood, taken in a trial of Ad26.COV2.S vaccine versus placebo. These receptors originate from a person between 18 and 59 years old who received the Ad26.COV2.S COVID-19 vaccine or a placebo.

This chain connects TRBV6-4 to TRBJ2-7, with D possibly TRBD2 on 6 matching bases. Germline V gives CDR1 MRHNA, CDR2 SNTAGT. Trimming took 3 bases from V and 12 from J, leaving 18 bases between them. CDR3 length: 13 amino acids. The CDR3 spells CASSDGPGGYRYF. CDR3 bases: TGTGCCAGCAGTGATGGGCCCGGGGGTTATAGGTACTTC.

The gene calls are TRBV10-2 and TRBJ2-2; 9 bases agree with TRBD2. V was pared by 6 bases and J by 2 bases, with 10 bases of the junction left unmatched. Germline V gene lookup returns CDR1 WSHSY and CDR2 SAAADI. The CDR3 is 17 amino acids. The CDR3 nucleotides read TGCGCCAGCAGCCCCCAGGGTAGCGGGGGAAACACCGGGGAGCTGTTTTTT. This encodes CASSPQGSGGNTGELFF.

There are a few counts of this clone. The same CDR3 is also encoded by other DNA sequences in this sample. This rearrangement joins TRBV7-8 to TRBJ2-7, with TRBD1 matching over 11 bases. This CDR3 has 14 amino acids. CDR1 and CDR2 from the germline V gene are SGHVS and FQNEAQ. With V trimmed by 3 bases and J by 2 bases, 0 bases remained unmatched. The CDR3 sequence is CASSLGQGAYEQYF. The CDR3 nucleotides are TGTGCCAGCAGCTTGGGACAGGGGGCCTACGAGCAGTACTTC.

The J gene is TRBJ2-3, the V gene TRBV21-1; TRBD2 is the table's D call, not checked against the DNA. TRBV21-1 is described as a pseudogene. This CDR3 is 14 amino acids long. CDR3: CASSARRRGKTQYF. The CDR3, as DNA: TGTGCCAGCAGCGCGCGCCGGCGGGGTAAGACGCAGTATTTT.

V gene TRBV2 combines with J gene TRBJ1-2; 8 positions match TRBD1. With V trimmed by 4 bases and J by 5 bases, 12 bases remained unmatched. The germline V gene has CDR1 SNHLY and CDR2 FYNNEI. This CDR3 has 16 residues. The CDR3 bases are TGTGCCAGCAGTGCCAGACAGGGGCCAGGAGGATATGGCTACACCTTC. Amino acids: CASSARQGPGGYGYTF.

This chain joins TRBV15 and TRBJ1-3; 8 nucleotides match TRBD1. Germline V lookup: CDR1 LNHNV, CDR2 YYDKDF (reference sequence). This CDR3 contains 18 residues. V shed 0 bases and J 0 bases; nucleotides not matched to a gene: 7. The CDR3 protein is CATSRDWDRMSSGNTIYF. The CDR3 DNA is TGTGCCACCAGCAGAGATTGGGACAGGATGAGCTCTGGAAACACCATATATTTT. The full variable domain, its missing parts supplied by reference TRBV15 and TRBJ1-3, is DAMVIQNPRYQVTQFGKPVTLSCSQTLNHNVMYWYQQKSSQAPKLLFHYYDKDFNNEADTPDNFQSRRPNTSFCFLDIRSPGLGDTAMYLCATSRDWDRMSSGNTIYFGEGSWLTVV.

The CDR3 DNA follows: TGTGCCAGCAGTTACTCTCGGGACATAAAAGGCTATGGCTACACCTTC. This translates into CASSYSRDIKGYGYTF. The rearrangement links TRBV6-6 to TRBJ1-2; TRBD1 might be the D (6 bases). V lost 0 bases, J lost 4 bases, and 15 bases lay in between. The CDR3 covers 16 residues. The germline V gene has CDR1 MNHNY and CDR2 SVGAGI (reference sequence).

The chain recombines TRBV6-1 with TRBJ1-1; 8 bases are shared with TRBD1. The CDR3 length is 16 residues. Germline V CDR1 and CDR2: MNHNS, SASEGT. Trimming removed 4 bases from V and 1 base from J; junction bases left unmatched: 8. CDR3 in DNA: TGTGCCAGCAGTGGGTTCCGGGACAGGAGGAACACTGAAGCTTTCTTT. Translating gives CASSGFRDRRNTEAFF.

The rearrangement uses TRBV9 and TRBJ2-7; D gene unclear. Trimming shortened V by 0 bases and J by 3 bases, and 7 bases separated the two germline ends. Germline-derived CDR1 and CDR2 are SGDLS and YYNGEE. The CDR3 covers 13 residues. The CDR3 here is CASSVASNYEQYF. Here the CDR3 DNA reads TGTGCCAGCAGCGTAGCCTCGAACTACGAGCAGTACTTC. The full variable domain, its missing parts supplied by reference TRBV9 and TRBJ2-7, is DSGVTQTPKHLITATGQRVTLRCSPRSGDLSVYWYQQSLDQGLQFLIQYYNGEERAKGNILERFSAQQFPDLHSELNLSSLELGDSALYFCASSVASNYEQYFGPGTRLTVT.

The chain has TRBV7-9 and TRBJ2-7; 7 nucleotides line up with TRBD2. CDR1 SEHNR and CDR2 FQNEAQ come from the germline V gene (reference sequence). The CDR3 totals 13 residues. Trimming cost V 5 bases and J 5 bases; bases outside gene matches: 6. The CDR3 DNA sequence: TGTGCCAGCAGCCACAGCGGGGTTGACGAGCAGTACTTC. This encodes CASSHSGVDEQYF.

The chain links TRBV7-9 to TRBJ1-6; no clear D. Germline values: CDR1 SEHNR, CDR2 FQNEAQ (reference sequence). Trimming shortened V by 5 bases and J by 10 bases, and 9 bases separated the two germline ends. The CDR3 loop spans 12 amino acids. CDR3 amino acids: CASSPLGSPLHF. The CDR3 coding sequence is TGTGCCAGCAGCCCCCTCGGGTCACCCCTCCACTTT.

Only one count was recorded for this clone. The chain links TRBV30 to TRBJ2-7; TRBD2 matches 7 bases. Losses at the gene ends were 3 bases for V and 3 bases for J; bases not matched to a gene: 2. Germline V gene lookup returns CDR1 GTSNPN and CDR2 SVGIG (reference sequence). This CDR3 contains 12 residues. CDR3: CAWSQRDYEQYF. The CDR3 coding sequence is TGTGCCTGGAGCCAGCGGGACTACGAGCAGTACTTC.

The chain couples TRBV18 to TRBJ2-1; 9 bases map to TRBD2. The V segment lost 3 bases and the J segment 0 bases; nucleotides outside the gene matches: 3. This CDR3 region has 16 residues. The germline CDR1 and CDR2 sequences are KGHSH and LQKENI. Here the CDR3 reads CASSPLAGASYNEQFF. The CDR3 region has the DNA TGTGCCAGCTCACCCTTAGCGGGGGCCTCCTACAATGAGCAGTTCTTC.

The gene calls are TRBV27 and TRBJ2-3; 9 positions match TRBD1. Germline V gene sequence: CDR1 MNHEY, CDR2 SMNVEV (reference sequence). Losses at the gene ends were 8 bases for V and 5 bases for J; bases not matched to a gene: 8. This CDR3 has 14 amino acids. The CDR3 DNA is TGTGCCAGCCGAACCGGGACAGGGATAGATACGCAGTATTTT. Residues: CASRTGTGIDTQYF.

The chain carries TRBV19 and TRBJ2-1; possibly TRBD2 for D (6 bases). Germline-derived CDR1 and CDR2 are LNHDA and SQIVND (reference sequence). The CDR3 has 15 amino acids. The V and J ends lost 5 bases and 9 bases respectively, with 20 bases between them. The CDR3 DNA is TGTGCCAGTAGTCCTCTAGCGAATAATAAGGCTGAGCAGTTCTTC. Protein sequence: CASSPLANNKAEQFF.

The chain uses TRBV6-5 and TRBJ2-7; 7 bases are a match to TRBD1. The V segment lost 2 bases and the J segment 3 bases; nucleotides outside the gene matches: 4. Germline CDR1 MNHEY, CDR2 SVGAGI. This CDR3 spans 14 amino acids. CDR3 nucleotide sequence: TGTGCCAGCAGTTACAAGACAGGGAACTACGAGCAGTACTTC. It is translated as CASSYKTGNYEQYF.

This chain links TRBV30 with TRBJ2-7; TRBD1 matches 12 bases. CDR1 is GTSNPN, CDR2 SVGIG, per germline (reference sequence). Trimming at V came to 5 bases and at J to 0 bases, leaving 17 bases not matched to a gene. CDR3 length equals 19 residues. The DNA of the CDR3 is TGTGCCTGGCGCGCCCTCACGGGACAGGGGGCTTGGGGCTCCTACGAGCAGTACTTC. It translates to CAWRALTGQGAWGSYEQYF.

V is TRBV6-2 or TRBV6-3 and J is TRBJ2-3; D is uncertain. The CDR3 loop spans 12 amino acids. The germline CDR1 and CDR2 sequences are MNHEY and SVGEGT. The germline V and J ends were trimmed by 2 bases and 6 bases, with 6 bases remaining between them. The CDR3 sequence: CASSYAADTQYF. CDR3 nucleotide sequence: TGTGCCAGCAGTTACGCAGCGGATACGCAGTATTTT.

This clone was seen a single time. CDR3: CASSLIGGTTEAFF. The CDR3 nucleotides read TGTGCCAGCAGCTTAATCGGGGGGACCACTGAAGCTTTCTTT. The rearrangement joins TRBV7-2 to TRBJ1-1; possible D gene TRBD1, 5 bases. The V and J ends lost 2 bases and 4 bases respectively, with 11 bases between them. There are 14 residues in the CDR3. CDR1 is SGHTA and CDR2 is FQGNSA in the germline V gene.

About this clone itself: This may stem from a read error, because a much larger clone lies one nucleotide away. Here the CDR3 DNA reads TGTGCCAGCAGTTTGGGGGATGAGCAGTTCTTC. Its protein is CASSLGDEQFF. V usage is TRBV6-2 or TRBV6-3 and J usage is TRBJ2-1; possibly TRBD1 or TRBD2 for D (5 bases each). CDR3 length: 11 residues. The V gene's germline CDR1 is MNHEY and CDR2 SVGEGT. V was cut by 4 bases and J by 8 bases, with 6 bases left in between.